Below, 2 T cell receptor beta chains from the same sample are listed, as sequenced in a study of T-cell memory formation after mild COVID-19 (dated by TCRdb to 2020 to 2022). Library generation was performed with 5' RACE. The sequencer was an Illumina NovaSeq 6000. TCRdb reprocessing: public reads trimmed at Q25 with fastp, clones called with MiXCR, in-frame beta chains kept. Identical CDR3 proteins give one entry, which carries the most common genes and DNA. The sample table holds a few hundred thousand distinct CDR3 sequences, of which approximately 23% were seen once. Roughly an eighth of the sample rests with the top ten. Sequencing input: PBMCs or a T cell subset sorted from them (not recorded which). The source is an adult woman who had mild COVID-19 (a few samples of this study predate the infection). The sample titles of this study are shuffled in the database, so cell type and time point are left out; the donor was told from shared clones.

The chain carries TRBV5-1 and TRBJ2-3; D not certain. The CDR3 totals 13 residues. The germline CDR1 and CDR2 sequences are SGHRS and YFSETQ. V gave up 6 bases and J gave up 3 bases, with 11 bases separating them. The CDR3 coding sequence is TGCGCCAGCACCCTTGATGGTACAGATACGCAGTATTTT. Its translation is CASTLDGTDTQYF.

V and J are TRBV5-1 and TRBJ2-3; D not resolved. V dropped 2 bases and J dropped 6 bases, with 7 bases sitting between them. The V gene's germline CDR1 is SGHRS and CDR2 YFSETQ. This CDR3 is built from 12 residues. The DNA for the CDR3 is TGCGCCAGCAGCTTCGCGGAGGATACGCAGTATTTT. Amino acid sequence: CASSFAEDTQYF.